The 14 T cell receptor beta chains below come from one sample, sequenced in a study of a mutant IDH1 vaccine in newly diagnosed glioma. The data were produced by immunoSEQ multiplex PCR, yet TCRdb's version contains in-frame clones alone and is incomplete. The data hold just over 35,000 clones, with about 80% observed a single time. No antigen is known for these receptors. The time point: week 11, during vaccination. The study gave 300 ug of mutant IDH1 20-mer peptide per vaccine dose, with topical imiquimod. The starting material was peripheral blood mononuclear cells (PBMCs), obtained from a glioma patient whose treatment included an IDH1 peptide vaccine. Receptors originate from a woman under 40 with glioma. Some clones in this sample may be carry-over from other donors' samples.

V and J are TRBV7-8 and TRBJ1-4; TRBD1 matches 8 bases. The CDR3 is 15 residues long. The germline gives CDR1 SGHVS, CDR2 FQNEAQ. Germline trimming cut 4 bases from V and 11 bases from J; bases unmatched to any gene: 12. The CDR3 DNA sequence: TGTGCCAGCAGCTGGATGACAGGGGATGCGAGGAAACTGTTTTTT. Encoded protein: CASSWMTGDARKLFF.

The chain is built from TRBV12-2 and TRBJ2-7. TRBV12-2 corresponds to a pseudogene. There are 14 residues in the CDR3. In DNA form, the CDR3 reads TGTGCAAGTCGCTTAGAATCTGGAACCTACGAGCAGTACTTC. It encodes CASRLESGTYEQYF.

This chain uses TRBV10-3 with TRBJ1-5; D unresolved. CDR1 is ENHRY and CDR2 is SYGVKD in the germline V gene. This CDR3 has 13 amino acids. V lost 10 bases and J 2 bases, leaving 12 bases between the germline ends. For the CDR3, the DNA is TGTGCCACCGTCCCGGCCCGCAATCAGCCCCAGCATTTT. It translates to CATVPARNQPQHF.

V is TRBV6-5 and J is TRBJ2-1; D is perhaps TRBD2 (6 bases). There are 16 residues in the CDR3. The V and J ends lost 2 bases and 5 bases respectively, with 16 bases between them. Per the germline V gene, CDR1 is MNHEY and CDR2 is SVGAGI. CDR3 sequence reads: CASSYRPGRLHNEQFF. The CDR3 nucleotides read TGTGCCAGCAGTTACCGGCCGGGGAGGCTCCACAATGAGCAGTTCTTC.

This clone was seen more than once but under ten times. This sequence joins TRBV4-1 and TRBJ1-5; no clear D gene. This CDR3 is 15 amino acids long. V gave up 4 bases and J gave up 4 bases, with 14 bases separating them. Germline V gene sequence: CDR1 MGHRA, CDR2 YSYEKL. The CDR3 DNA reads as TGCGCCAGCAGCCCCGAGGGAGATTGGAATCAGCCCCAGCATTTT. It encodes CASSPEGDWNQPQHF.

The gene calls are TRBV5-1 and TRBJ2-2, with TRBD1 identical over 7 bases. The CDR3 length is 16 residues. Germline V gene lookup returns CDR1 SGHRS and CDR2 YFSETQ. V was pared by 4 bases and J by 1 base, with 7 bases of the junction left unmatched. CDR3 in DNA: TGCGCCAGCAGCCTTGAGACAGGGCGGAACACCGGGGAGCTGTTTTTT. Translation gives CASSLETGRNTGELFF.

The genes are TRBV7-9 and TRBJ1-2; perhaps TRBD1 as D (5 bases). Germline V gene sequence: CDR1 SEHNR, CDR2 FQNEAQ (reference sequence). V lost 1 base, J lost 0 bases, and 9 bases lay in between. This CDR3 comprises 15 residues. DNA for the CDR3: TGTGCCAGCAGCTTAGGGGGCAGTACTAACTATGGCTACACCTTC. Translation: CASSLGGSTNYGYTF. Variable domain in full (rest from reference TRBV7-9 and TRBJ1-2): DTGVSQNPRHKITKRGQNVTFRCDPISEHNRLYWYRQTLGQGPEFLTYFQNEAQLEKSRLLSDRFSAERPKGSFSTLEIQRTEQGDSAMYLCASSLGGSTNYGYTFGSGTRLTVV.

In this sample, this clone turned up a few times. The CDR3 loop reads CASNSGQFTGELFF. The CDR3 DNA reads as TGTGCCAGCAACTCCGGACAGTTCACCGGGGAGCTGTTTTTT. This rearrangement joins TRBV6-5 to TRBJ2-2, with D possibly matching TRBD1 (6 bases). Between the trimmed V and J ends, which lost 7 bases and 4 bases, there was a span of 13 bases. Germline values: CDR1 MNHEY, CDR2 SVGAGI. This CDR3 has 14 amino acids.

The V call is TRBV10-2, the J call TRBJ2-7; 11 bases are a match to TRBD1. CDR3 length: 16 residues. Germline CDR1 reads WSHSY; CDR2 reads SAAADI. The V and J ends lost 3 bases and 5 bases, in that order; junction bases with no gene match: 9. CDR3 loop: CASSDPRDRGMDEQYF. CDR3 sequence (DNA): TGCGCCAGCAGTGACCCCCGGGACAGGGGGATGGACGAGCAGTACTTC.

This sequence joins TRBV9 and TRBJ2-7; 8 nucleotides agree with TRBD1. The CDR3 extends over 14 amino acids. Germline V gives CDR1 SGDLS, CDR2 YYNGEE. Trimming removed 3 bases from V and 4 bases from J; junction bases left unmatched: 6. For the CDR3, the DNA is TGTGCCAGCAGCGAGTCATACAGGGGGTACGAGCAGTACTTC. It specifies CASSESYRGYEQYF.

This clone was picked up a small number of times. This rearrangement joins TRBV5-5 to TRBJ1-1; possible D gene TRBD1, 6 bases. V was clipped by 7 bases and J by 0 bases, with 13 bases between them. This CDR3 region has 14 residues. The germline CDR1 and CDR2 sequences are SGHKS and YYEKEE (reference sequence). The CDR3 sequence is CASAGGTLNTEAFF. The CDR3 coding sequence is TGTGCCAGCGCCGGGGGGACACTGAACACTGAAGCTTTCTTT.

The genes are TRBV7-9 and TRBJ2-2; 11 nucleotides agree with TRBD2. J gave up 6 bases and V 5 bases, and 8 bases lay outside the gene matches. The CDR3 has 16 amino acids. The germline V gene encodes CDR1 SEHNR and CDR2 FQNEAQ (reference sequence). This CDR3 reads CASSVTSGSTPGELFF. CDR3 in DNA: TGTGCCAGCAGCGTAACTAGCGGGAGTACCCCCGGGGAGCTGTTTTTT. Full variable domain (missing parts from reference TRBV7-9 and TRBJ2-2): DTGVSQNPRHKITKRGQNVTFRCDPISEHNRLYWYRQTLGQGPEFLTYFQNEAQLEKSRLLSDRFSAERPKGSFSTLEIQRTEQGDSAMYLCASSVTSGSTPGELFFGEGSRLTVL.

The chain is built from TRBV4-1 and TRBJ2-7; 7 positions agree with TRBD2. CDR1 is MGHRA, CDR2 YSYEKL, per germline. The CDR3 loop spans 15 amino acids. V lost 1 base, J lost 5 bases, and 8 bases stayed unmatched. CDR3 loop: CASSQGRGRDHEQYF. The CDR3 coding sequence is TGCGCCAGCAGCCAAGGGCGCGGGAGAGACCACGAGCAGTACTTC.

The rearrangement links TRBV5-4 to TRBJ2-7, with D tentatively TRBD2 (7 bases). The CDR3 has 14 amino acids. Germline CDR1 and CDR2: SGHNT and YYREEE (reference sequence). The V gene lost 3 bases and the J gene lost 2 bases, with 12 bases spanning the gap. CDR3 loop: CASSWGGDTYEQYF. For the CDR3, the DNA is TGTGCCAGCAGCTGGGGGGGGGACACCTACGAGCAGTACTTC.